The present T cell receptor (beta chain) was sequenced within a study of T cell responses to AZD1222 COVID-19 vaccine. CDR3 length: 13 amino acids. CDR1 SGHRS and CDR2 YFSETQ come from the germline V gene. The V end lost 0 bases, the J end lost 6 bases, and 9 bases lay between the germline ends. Here immunoSEQ multiplex PCR was the method, and the copy in TCRdb shows in-frame clones only, minus some. Of 95,000 to 150,000 clones listed, around 87% are singletons. This clone has a single count. The sample was peripheral blood, taken on day 0 of AZD1222 vaccination. The chain recombines TRBV5-1 with TRBJ1-1; D remains ambiguous. This receptor was taken from an adult in good health. The CDR3 spells CASSLEGWAEAFF. Written as DNA, the CDR3 is TGCGCCAGCAGCTTGGAGGGCTGGGCTGAAGCTTTCTTT.